These T cell receptor beta chains were read from a single sample in a study of shared clonotypes between healthy human individuals. Produced via immunoSEQ multiplex PCR; TCRdb's table is partial and in-frame only. Altogether more than 2,000,000 clones are present, over 90% being singletons, with the ten largest covering about 0.39%. Sequencing input: naive CD4+ T cells from PBMCs. Receptors were obtained from a man younger than 35 in good health. Some clones in this sample may be carry-over from other donors' samples. CDR3s include the opening cysteine and the closing phenylalanine or tryptophan.

j_call | v_call | cdr3_aa
TRBJ1-2 | TRBV18 | CASSPIQGGYTF
TRBJ2-2 | TRBV6-1 | CALADYNTGELFF
TRBJ2-3 | TRBV6-1 | CASSDLAGVTTDTQYF
TRBJ2-7 | TRBV7-9 | CASSLAASSYEQYF
TRBJ2-5 | TRBV5-1 | CASSKIQGVSETQYF
TRBJ2-1 | TRBV20-1 | CSASPNNEQFF
TRBJ1-3 | TRBV5-5 | CASSLGGQARLSGNTIYF
TRBJ2-2 | TRBV10-1 | CASSAVGPNTGELFF
TRBJ2-3 | TRBV28 | CASSLLGNTDTQYF
TRBJ1-3 | TRBV7-2 | CAGDRVTGNTIYF
TRBJ2-3 | TRBV2 | CASSRDGPPPDTQYF
TRBJ1-2 | TRBV27 | CASSPPVTGRYTF
TRBJ2-6 | TRBV10-1 | CATPGPWISGANVLTF
TRBJ1-5 | TRBV15 | CATSGRGEGQPQHF
TRBJ2-3 | TRBV6-6 | CASSYSSPTDTQYF
TRBJ2-7 | TRBV6-4 | CASSRQGRGSYEQYF
TRBJ2-1 | TRBV28 | CASSTGLAAFNEQFF
TRBJ2-3 | TRBV5-1 | CASSSETSGSTDTQYF